A selection of T cell receptor beta chains follows, all from one sample in a study of CD8 T cells in ankylosing spondylitis. TCRdb itself ran the 5' RACE reads through MiXCR, one entry per CDR3 protein. Seen here are over 200,000 distinct CDR3 sequences, about 18% observed once, and the top ten hold under 55%. Sequenced input: blood, either unsorted or a sorted T cell fraction (not recorded which). The receptor source for this set is a male donor with ankylosing spondylitis. CDR3s include the opening cysteine and the closing phenylalanine or tryptophan. The D gene is left open where the match is weak. Not every row has a clone size; where given, it reads once, few, many or a size class.

>TRBJ1-2|NA|TRBV29-1|NA
TGCAGCGTTGAATGGACAGACGACTATGGCTACACCTTC
CSVEWTDDYGYTF
>TRBJ2-3|few|TRBV5-8|NA
TGTGCCAGCAGCTTGAGAAGCAGGGTGGCGGATACGCAGTATTTT
CASSLRSRVADTQYF
>TRBJ2-1|many|TRBV12-3/TRBV12-4|NA
TGTGCCAGCAGTTTAGGTCCCGGGACCCAAGCCCACAATGAGCAGTTCTTC
CASSLGPGTQAHNEQFF
>TRBJ2-7|NA|TRBV4-1|NA
TGCGCCAGCAGCCAAGTAACGGGACCCTACGAGCAGTACTTC
CASSQVTGPYEQYF
>TRBJ1-2|few|TRBV7-8|NA
TGTGCCAGCAGCTCCAACTTGGACTATGGCTACACCTTC
CASSSNLDYGYTF
>TRBJ2-3|few|TRBV4-1|NA
TGCGCCAGCAGCCATGGGAGCTCCGGTACGCAGTATTTT
CASSHGSSGTQYF
>TRBJ2-7|NA|TRBV20-1|TRBD2
TGCAGTGCCCGCATGTTTGCTAGCGGGATCCACGAGCAGTACTTC
CSARMFASGIHEQYF
>TRBJ2-5|NA|TRBV5-6|NA
TGTGCCAGCAGCTTACAGGGGGGGGACGAGACCCAGTACTTC
CASSLQGGDETQYF
>TRBJ2-1|few|TRBV7-8|TRBD2
TGTGCCAGCAGCCCCTGGGGAGAGCGGGGGCCGTTCTTC
CASSPWGERGPFF
>TRBJ2-1|NA|TRBV28|TRBD2
TGTGCCAGCAGTTTCTACAGGGGTCCTAGCGGGAGGGCCCTCCATGAGCAGTTCTTC
CASSFYRGPSGRALHEQFF
>TRBJ2-2|NA|TRBV27|NA
TGTGCCAGCAGTTTAGGATTAGTCCCCGGGGAGCTGTTTTTT
CASSLGLVPGELFF
>TRBJ2-1|few|TRBV7-9|TRBD2
TGTGCCAGCAGCTTAGCAGCGGGGGGCATCTTCAACAATGAGCAGTTCTTC
CASSLAAGGIFNNEQFF
>TRBJ2-1|NA|TRBV7-6|NA
TGTGCCAGCAGCTTAGCGGGAAATTCCTACAATGAGCAGTTCTTC
CASSLAGNSYNEQFF
>TRBJ2-1|few|TRBV4-3|NA
TGCGCCAGCAGCCAAGACTGGTACGCAAACAATGAGCAGTTCTTC
CASSQDWYANNEQFF
>TRBJ2-5|NA|TRBV29-1|NA
TGCAGCGTTGTAGGAAGCCAAGAGACCCAGTACTTC
CSVVGSQETQYF
>TRBJ1-5|NA|TRBV30|NA
TGTGCCTGGAGTAGTGCAGTTCATAGCAATCAGCCCCAGCATTTT
CAWSSAVHSNQPQHF
>TRBJ2-1|few|TRBV2|NA
TGTGCCAGCTTGGGGGACTCCTACAATGAGCAGTTCTTC
CASLGDSYNEQFF
>TRBJ2-1|NA|TRBV4-3|TRBD1
TGCGCCAGCAGCCAGGCTCCAGGGGGAGCTTACAATGAGCAGTTCTTC
CASSQAPGGAYNEQFF
>TRBJ2-1|few|TRBV5-1|TRBD2
TGCGCCAGCAGCGTAATAGCGGGAGAGGCCCTCAATGAGCAGTTCTTC
CASSVIAGEALNEQFF
>TRBJ2-2|NA|TRBV12-3/TRBV12-4|NA
TGTGCCAGCAGTGATTGGCGCACCGGGGAGCTGTTTTTT
CASSDWRTGELFF
>TRBJ2-2|few|TRBV20-1|NA
TGCAGTGCTAGCCCGAACACCGGGGAGCTGTTTTTT
CSASPNTGELFF
>TRBJ2-7|few|TRBV7-9|NA
TGTGCCAGCAGCGAACGGGGCGGAGTCTACGAGCAGTACTTC
CASSERGGVYEQYF
>TRBJ1-2|NA|TRBV4-1|NA
TGCGCCAGCAGCCCTACCACTACGGGGAGGGGACATGGCTACACCTTC
CASSPTTTGRGHGYTF
>TRBJ2-1|few|TRBV7-3|NA
TGTGCCAGCAGTCCCCTCGGAGGAGGGTATAACAATGAGCAGTTCTTC
CASSPLGGGYNNEQFF
>TRBJ1-4|NA|TRBV7-8|TRBD1
TGTGCCAGCAGCTCTCCGGGACAGGGGAATGAAAAACTGTTTTTT
CASSSPGQGNEKLFF
>TRBJ2-6|NA|TRBV6-1|TRBD1
TGTGCCAGCTTTACAACAGGGGCCGGGGCCAACGTCCTGACTTTC
CASFTTGAGANVLTF
>TRBJ2-1|NA|TRBV5-1|TRBD1
TGCGCCAGCAGCTTTACAGGGGGCAATGAGCAGTTCTTC
CASSFTGGNEQFF
>TRBJ2-1|many|TRBV12-3/TRBV12-4|NA
TGTGCCAGCAGTCGAGACAGGCCAGGGAATGAGCAGTTCTTC
CASSRDRPGNEQFF
>TRBJ1-2|few|TRBV21-1|NA
TGTGCCAGCAGAGGGACAGACCATAACTATGGCTACACCTTC
CASRGTDHNYGYTF
>TRBJ2-1|many|TRBV4-1|TRBD2
TGCGCCAGCAGCCAAGAATGGGGCGGGGGGGCCTACAATGAGCAGTTCTTC
CASSQEWGGGAYNEQFF
>TRBJ1-1|NA|TRBV12-3/TRBV12-4|TRBD1
TGTGCCAGCAGTTCCCGGGACAGGGGACCTGAAGCTTTCTTT
CASSSRDRGPEAFF
>TRBJ2-3|NA|TRBV12-3/TRBV12-4|NA
TGTGCCAGCAGTCCACCCCTCGGGACAAACACAGATACGCAGTATTTT
CASSPPLGTNTDTQYF
>TRBJ2-6|NA|TRBV5-4|TRBD2
TGTGCCAGCAGCTTGGCGGGGGGGCTCGGGGCCAACGTCCTGACTTTC
CASSLAGGLGANVLTF
>TRBJ2-2|NA|TRBV14|NA
TGTGCCAACACTCCGGCGAACACCGGGGAGCTGTTTTTT
CANTPANTGELFF
>TRBJ2-1|many|TRBV13|TRBD2
TGTGCCAGCAGCTCCCTGACTAGCGGGGGTGATGAGCAGTTCTTC
CASSSLTSGGDEQFF
>TRBJ2-2|many|TRBV15|NA
TGTGCCACCAGCAGCCAGGACGGAGGCACCGGGGAGCTGTTTTTT
CATSSQDGGTGELFF
>TRBJ2-5|few|TRBV4-1|TRBD1
TGCGCCAGCAGCCAAGTACAGGGGGCCCAAGAGACCCAGTACTTC
CASSQVQGAQETQYF
>TRBJ2-1|NA|TRBV6-5|NA
TGTGCCAGCAGTTCCGGGATCGGAAATGAGCAGTTCTTC
CASSSGIGNEQFF
>TRBJ2-7|NA|TRBV20-1|TRBD2
TGCAGTGCTAGGACCACTAGCGGGAGTCCCTACGAGCAGTACTTC
CSARTTSGSPYEQYF
>TRBJ2-3|few|TRBV6-5|TRBD2
TGTGCCAGCAGTTACGATACTAGCGGGAGGTTCGCAGATACGCAGTATTTT
CASSYDTSGRFADTQYF
>TRBJ2-7|many|TRBV15|TRBD1
TGTGCCACCAGCAGAGAGCCGGGACAGTTTTCCTACGCCTACGAGCAGTACTTC
CATSREPGQFSYAYEQYF
>TRBJ2-1|few|TRBV12-3/TRBV12-4|NA
TGTGCCAGCATGGCTGGGAATGAGCAGTTCTTC
CASMAGNEQFF
>TRBJ2-1|few|TRBV19|NA
TGTGCCAGTAGTTTCCGACCCCTCCAGGTGGGGAATGAGCAGTTCTTC
CASSFRPLQVGNEQFF
>TRBJ2-2|few|TRBV6-4|NA
TGTGCCACCTCGGACAGAGACACCGGGGAGCTGTTTTTT
CATSDRDTGELFF
>TRBJ2-1|many|TRBV7-9|NA
TGTGCCAGCAGTTTAGTACTCAATGAGCAGTTCTTC
CASSLVLNEQFF
>TRBJ2-1|NA|TRBV29-1|TRBD1
TGCAGCGGATTATTAGGACAGGGGGCTTTTGAGCAGTTCTTC
CSGLLGQGAFEQFF
>TRBJ1-1|few|TRBV10-3|TRBD1
TGTGCCATCAGTACAGGGGTGGGGGACACTGAAGCTTTCTTT
CAISTGVGDTEAFF